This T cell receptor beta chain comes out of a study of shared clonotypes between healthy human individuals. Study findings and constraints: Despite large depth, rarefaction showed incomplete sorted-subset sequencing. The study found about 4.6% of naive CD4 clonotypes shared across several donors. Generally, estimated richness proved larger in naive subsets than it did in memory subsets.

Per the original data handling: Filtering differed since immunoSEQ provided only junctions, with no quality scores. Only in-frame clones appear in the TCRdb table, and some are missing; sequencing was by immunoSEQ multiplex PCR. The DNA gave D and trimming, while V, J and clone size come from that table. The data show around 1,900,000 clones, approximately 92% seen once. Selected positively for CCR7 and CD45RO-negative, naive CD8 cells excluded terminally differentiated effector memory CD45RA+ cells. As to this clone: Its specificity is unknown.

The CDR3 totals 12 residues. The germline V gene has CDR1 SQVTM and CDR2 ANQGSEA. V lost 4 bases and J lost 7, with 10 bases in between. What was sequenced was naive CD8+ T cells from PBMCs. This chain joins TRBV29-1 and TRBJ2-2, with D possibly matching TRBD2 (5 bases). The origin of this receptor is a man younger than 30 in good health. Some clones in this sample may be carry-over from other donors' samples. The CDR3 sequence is CSVGIGGGELFF. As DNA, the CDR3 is TGCAGCGTTGGGATTGGAGGCGGGGAGCTGTTTTTT.